A selection of T cell receptor beta chains follows, all from one sample in a study of low-dose radiotherapy and immunotherapy resistance in tumors. TCRdb called the reads again in MiXCR, with one record for every CDR3 protein. The top ten clones hold roughly 1% of a sample with 100,000 or so distinct CDR3 sequences, roughly a tenth of them seen once. Source: PBMCs, taken before treatment. The origin of the receptors is a male donor with prostate cancer. The CDR3 runs from the conserved cysteine through the conserved F or W. The order of the fields is D gene, clone size, V gene, J gene, CDR3 protein, CDR3 DNA. The D gene is left open where the match is weak. Rows give clone size only sometimes, using once, few, many, or a class for an expanded clone.

d_call: .
clone_size: many
v_call: TRBV7-2
j_call: TRBJ2-5
cdr3_aa: CASSRGTYQETQYF
cdr3_nt: TGTGCCAGCAGCCGAGGGACTTACCAAGAGACCCAGTACTTC

d_call: TRBD2
clone_size: many
v_call: TRBV29-1
j_call: TRBJ2-5
cdr3_aa: CSILPGTSGETQYF
cdr3_nt: TGCAGCATTCTACCCGGGACTAGCGGAGAGACCCAGTACTTC

d_call: .
clone_size: many
v_call: TRBV5-1
j_call: TRBJ1-6
cdr3_aa: CASSLRQQNSPLHF
cdr3_nt: TGCGCCAGCAGCTTGCGACAGCAGAATTCACCCCTCCACTTT

d_call: TRBD2
clone_size: many
v_call: TRBV12-3/TRBV12-4
j_call: TRBJ2-5
cdr3_aa: CASRGTSDKETQYF
cdr3_nt: TGTGCCAGCAGAGGGACTAGCGATAAAGAGACCCAGTACTTC

d_call: .
clone_size: many
v_call: TRBV7-9
j_call: TRBJ2-2
cdr3_aa: CASSLVVGALKNDATGELFF
cdr3_nt: TGTGCCAGCAGCTTAGTGGTGGGGGCGCTTAAAAACGACGCCACCGGGGAGCTGTTTTTT

d_call: .
clone_size: .
v_call: TRBV11-3
j_call: TRBJ2-2
cdr3_aa: CASSLGSLRTGELFF
cdr3_nt: TGTGCCAGCAGCTTAGGTAGCCTGAGGACCGGGGAGCTGTTTTTT

d_call: TRBD2
clone_size: many
v_call: TRBV28
j_call: TRBJ2-4
cdr3_aa: CASSGTSGRTHIQYF
cdr3_nt: TGTGCCAGCAGTGGAACTAGCGGGAGAACGCACATTCAGTACTTC

d_call: .
clone_size: many
v_call: TRBV6-5
j_call: TRBJ2-7
cdr3_aa: CASRNQGGSYEQYF
cdr3_nt: TGTGCCAGCAGAAATCAAGGGGGCTCCTACGAGCAGTACTTC

d_call: TRBD2
clone_size: many
v_call: TRBV6-6
j_call: TRBJ2-2
cdr3_aa: CASSGLAGTNTGELFF
cdr3_nt: TGTGCCAGCTCTGGACTAGCGGGAACGAACACCGGGGAGCTGTTTTTT

d_call: .
clone_size: many
v_call: TRBV6-5
j_call: TRBJ2-3
cdr3_aa: CASSSRGRGDTQYF
cdr3_nt: TGTGCCAGCAGTTCCCGGGGGCGAGGAGATACGCAGTATTTT

d_call: .
clone_size: .
v_call: TRBV27
j_call: TRBJ2-2
cdr3_aa: CASRARGTGELFF
cdr3_nt: TGTGCCAGCAGAGCCAGGGGCACCGGGGAGCTGTTTTTT

d_call: .
clone_size: many
v_call: TRBV2
j_call: TRBJ2-7
cdr3_aa: CASRLTGNEQYF
cdr3_nt: TGTGCCAGCAGATTAACAGGGAACGAGCAGTACTTC

d_call: TRBD2
clone_size: many
v_call: TRBV6-1
j_call: TRBJ2-7
cdr3_aa: CASSEVSRGGGRAIPEQYF
cdr3_nt: TGTGCCAGCAGTGAAGTCTCAAGAGGTGGCGGGAGGGCGATTCCCGAGCAGTACTTC

d_call: .
clone_size: many
v_call: TRBV2
j_call: TRBJ1-1
cdr3_aa: CASSSQRGSEAFF
cdr3_nt: TGTGCCAGCAGTTCCCAACGGGGCTCTGAAGCTTTCTTT

d_call: TRBD2
clone_size: many
v_call: TRBV6-2/TRBV6-3
j_call: TRBJ2-1
cdr3_aa: CASLPLGGTANEQFF
cdr3_nt: TGTGCCAGCCTCCCTCTGGGGGGGACTGCGAATGAGCAGTTCTTC

d_call: .
clone_size: many
v_call: TRBV6-5
j_call: TRBJ2-4
cdr3_aa: CASSSRGVLGGDIQYF
cdr3_nt: TGTGCCAGCAGTTCCAGGGGCGTACTCGGTGGAGACATTCAGTACTTC

d_call: TRBD2
clone_size: many
v_call: TRBV29-1
j_call: TRBJ2-1
cdr3_aa: CSALRGLAGYADEQFF
cdr3_nt: TGCAGCGCTCTGAGAGGGCTAGCGGGCTACGCCGATGAGCAGTTCTTC

d_call: .
clone_size: .
v_call: TRBV19
j_call: TRBJ1-5
cdr3_aa: CASSITGLLSNQPQHF
cdr3_nt: TGTGCCAGTAGTATCACTGGGCTACTTAGCAATCAGCCCCAGCATTTT

d_call: TRBD2
clone_size: many
v_call: TRBV30
j_call: TRBJ2-1
cdr3_aa: CAWSLADEQFF
cdr3_nt: TGTGCCTGGAGCCTAGCGGATGAGCAGTTCTTC

d_call: TRBD1
clone_size: many
v_call: TRBV29-1
j_call: TRBJ2-5
cdr3_aa: CSVEPGQAQETQYF
cdr3_nt: TGCAGCGTCGAACCGGGACAGGCCCAAGAGACCCAGTACTTC

d_call: .
clone_size: many
v_call: TRBV6-1
j_call: TRBJ2-2
cdr3_aa: CASSESQQGFKTGELFF
cdr3_nt: TGTGCCAGCAGTGAAAGCCAACAGGGTTTCAAGACCGGGGAGCTGTTTTTT

d_call: TRBD2
clone_size: many
v_call: TRBV20-1
j_call: TRBJ2-7
cdr3_aa: CSLQGGTSEGYEQYF
cdr3_nt: TGCAGTCTCCAGGGGGGGACTAGCGAAGGGTACGAGCAGTACTTC

d_call: .
clone_size: many
v_call: TRBV18
j_call: TRBJ2-4
cdr3_aa: CASSPQGAKNIQYF
cdr3_nt: TGTGCCAGCTCACCACAGGGAGCCAAAAACATTCAGTACTTC

d_call: .
clone_size: many
v_call: TRBV28
j_call: TRBJ2-7
cdr3_aa: CASSLEGTSYEQYF
cdr3_nt: TGTGCCAGCAGTTTAGAGGGTACCTCCTACGAGCAGTACTTC

d_call: .
clone_size: many
v_call: TRBV20-1
j_call: TRBJ1-5
cdr3_aa: CSARTGRMQPQHF
cdr3_nt: TGCAGTGCTAGAACAGGGAGGATGCAGCCCCAGCATTTT

d_call: .
clone_size: many
v_call: TRBV3-1
j_call: TRBJ2-1
cdr3_aa: CASSPRDGGKQFF
cdr3_nt: TGTGCCAGCAGCCCCCGGGACGGAGGAAAGCAGTTCTTC

d_call: .
clone_size: many
v_call: TRBV5-4
j_call: TRBJ1-4
cdr3_aa: CASSLGGASTNEKLFF
cdr3_nt: TGTGCCAGCAGCTTGGGTGGCGCTTCAACTAATGAAAAACTGTTTTTT

d_call: TRBD2
clone_size: many
v_call: TRBV4-1
j_call: TRBJ2-2
cdr3_aa: CASSQAGLAGAIDTGELFF
cdr3_nt: TGCGCCAGCAGCCAGGCAGGACTAGCGGGAGCTATCGACACCGGGGAGCTGTTTTTT